The T cell receptor (beta chain) under discussion was sequenced for a study of T cells after yellow fever vaccination. The study's findings and limits: Abundant clonotypes from the bulk population could contaminate FACS-sorted repertoires.

Using its own MiXCR run on the 5' RACE reads, TCRdb lists one record per CDR3 protein. Among about 25,000 distinct CDR3 sequences listed, around 3.4% were seen once. This CDR3 region has 12 residues. Trimming removed 4 bases from V and 3 bases from J, with 7 bases in between. The germline V gene has CDR1 MNHEY and CDR2 SVGEGT. This clonotype was counted at least ten times. V gene TRBV6-2 or TRBV6-3 combines with J gene TRBJ2-7; D ambiguous. The source is a young man who received the YFV17D yellow fever vaccine. Sequencing was performed on PBMCs, either bulk or a sorted T-cell subset (CD4+, CD8+, memory, or dextramer-sorted; not recorded which), taken roughly 47 days after the first yellow fever vaccination. The CDR3 coding sequence is TGTGCCAGCAGTTTAGTTAACTACGAGCAGTACTTC. It codes for CASSLVNYEQYF.